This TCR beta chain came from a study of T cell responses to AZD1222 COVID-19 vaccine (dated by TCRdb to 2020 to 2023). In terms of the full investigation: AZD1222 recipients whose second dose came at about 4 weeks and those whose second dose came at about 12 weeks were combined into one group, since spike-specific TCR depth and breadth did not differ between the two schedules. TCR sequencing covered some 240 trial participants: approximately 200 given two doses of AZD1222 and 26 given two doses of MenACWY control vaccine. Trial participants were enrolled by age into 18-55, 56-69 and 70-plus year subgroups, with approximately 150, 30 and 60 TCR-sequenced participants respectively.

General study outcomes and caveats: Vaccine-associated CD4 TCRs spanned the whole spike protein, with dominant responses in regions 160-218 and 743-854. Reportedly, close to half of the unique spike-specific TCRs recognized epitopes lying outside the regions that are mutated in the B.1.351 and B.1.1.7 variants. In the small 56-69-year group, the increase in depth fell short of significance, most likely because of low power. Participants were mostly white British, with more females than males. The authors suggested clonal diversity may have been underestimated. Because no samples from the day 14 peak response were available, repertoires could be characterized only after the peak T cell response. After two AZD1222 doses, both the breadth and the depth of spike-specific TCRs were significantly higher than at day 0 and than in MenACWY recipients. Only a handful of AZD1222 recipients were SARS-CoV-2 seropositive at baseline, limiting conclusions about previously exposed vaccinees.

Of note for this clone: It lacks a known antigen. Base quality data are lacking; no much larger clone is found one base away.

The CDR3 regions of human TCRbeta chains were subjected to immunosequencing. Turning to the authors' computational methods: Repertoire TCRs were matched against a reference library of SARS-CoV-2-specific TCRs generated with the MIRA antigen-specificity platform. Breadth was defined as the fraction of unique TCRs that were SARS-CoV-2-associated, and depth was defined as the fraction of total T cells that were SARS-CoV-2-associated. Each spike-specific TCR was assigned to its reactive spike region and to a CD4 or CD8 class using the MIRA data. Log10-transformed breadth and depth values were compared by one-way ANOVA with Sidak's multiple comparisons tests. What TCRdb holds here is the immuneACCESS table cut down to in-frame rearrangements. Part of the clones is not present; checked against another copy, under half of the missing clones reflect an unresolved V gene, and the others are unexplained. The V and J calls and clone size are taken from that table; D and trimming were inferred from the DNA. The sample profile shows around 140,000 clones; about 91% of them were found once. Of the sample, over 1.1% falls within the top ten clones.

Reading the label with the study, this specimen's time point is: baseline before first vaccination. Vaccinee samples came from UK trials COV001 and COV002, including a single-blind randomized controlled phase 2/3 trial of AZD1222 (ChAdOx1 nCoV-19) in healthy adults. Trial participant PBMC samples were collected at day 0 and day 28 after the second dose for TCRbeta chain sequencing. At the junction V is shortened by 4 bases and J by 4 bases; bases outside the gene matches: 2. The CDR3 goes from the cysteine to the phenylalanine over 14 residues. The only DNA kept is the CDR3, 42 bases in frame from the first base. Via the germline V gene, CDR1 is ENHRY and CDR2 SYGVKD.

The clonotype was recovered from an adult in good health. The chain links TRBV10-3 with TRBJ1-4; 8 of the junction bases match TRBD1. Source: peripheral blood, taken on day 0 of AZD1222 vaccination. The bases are TGTGCCATCAGTGGGACAGGGAGTAATGAAAAACTGTTTTTT. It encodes CAISGTGSNEKLFF.